This T cell receptor beta chain was identified in a study of cytomegalovirus exposure and HLA in healthy donors. 13 Jbeta primers and 60 Vbeta primers were used for the PCR. Here immunoSEQ multiplex PCR was the method, and the copy in TCRdb shows in-frame clones only, minus some. The sample lists 150,000 to 200,000 clones; 65% to 80% were seen once. This CDR3 is built from 13 residues. The germline gives CDR1 MDHEN, CDR2 SYDVKM. V lost 1 base to trimming and J lost 8 bases, with 9 bases between them. This TCR came from a woman between 40 and 55 years old in good health and CMV-seropositive. The sequenced sample consisted of PBMCs. This rearrangement joins TRBV28 to TRBJ2-1; tentative D call: TRBD2 (5 bases). The CDR3 DNA is TGTGCCAGCAGTTTATCGGCTAGCCATGAGCAGTTCTTC. Its protein is CASSLSASHEQFF. The full variable domain, rest sourced from reference TRBV28 and TRBJ2-1, is DVKVTQSSRYLVKRTGEKVFLECVQDMDHENMFWYRQDPGLGLRLIYFSYDVKMKEKGDIPEGYSVSREKKERFSLILESASTNQTSMYLCASSLSASHEQFFGPGTRLTVL.